The rows below give T cell receptor beta chains drawn from one sample of a study of control samples from healthy donors and cancer patients. TCRdb's table, derived via immunoSEQ multiplex PCR, lists solely in-frame clones and lacks some. The table lists roughly 190,000 clones. The sequenced material came from blood. Receptors originate from a woman aged 25 to 39 in good health. The CDR3 runs from the conserved cysteine through the conserved F or W. D genes are given only for firm matches.

D	V	CDR3
TRBD1	TRBV6-6	CASSPGTANTGELFF
TRBD1	TRBV12-3/TRBV12-4	CASSRQGNEQFF
-	TRBV28	CASSFAGWRTEAFF
TRBD1	TRBV9	CASSVEGTAYNSPLHF
TRBD1	TRBV7-9	CATLRTGHVNTEAFF
-	TRBV19	CASSAPGITAGAFF
-	TRBV19	CASSINTGSEEQYF
-	TRBV21-1	CASIFGGREKLFF
-	TRBV5-1	CASSLEVEVGTEAFF
TRBD2	TRBV9	CASSPKPGTSITDTQYF
-	TRBV6-6	CASRDSIYLQFF
TRBD1	TRBV7-2	CASSPRQGAVYEQYF
-	TRBV25-1	CASSASGTDTQYF
-	TRBV11-1	CASSLAHHYEQYF
-	TRBV4-1	CASSQPQGNTEAFF
-	TRBV5-6	CASSLAGEIRAFF
-	TRBV15	CATSPLVTNEKLFF
-	TRBV27	CASSDAGSGNTIYF
-	TRBV7-9	CASSSTVLDTQYF
-	TRBV7-2	CASSLSHRTASYEQYF
-	TRBV3-1/TRBV3-2	CASSAQVINEKLFF
-	TRBV5-1	CASSLGAGEGNQPQHF
-	TRBV5-1	CASSQATLQGVDEQYF
-	TRBV5-1	CASSLAADLRDGGNTIYF
-	TRBV7-7	CASSYTEGAYEQFF
-	TRBV28	CASSLTQPQHF
-	TRBV27	CATSSTDLPEAFF
-	TRBV4-1	CASSQDYGNQPQHF
-	TRBV7-9	CASSLESGNTIYF
-	TRBV27	CASSLRGSPIINYGYTF
-	TRBV5-8	CASSLRSPLHF
-	TRBV4-1	CASSRVPGRSGNTIYF
-	TRBV12-3/TRBV12-4	CASSQGGNQPQHF
TRBD1	TRBV5-5	CASSYGQGSYNEQFF
-	TRBV5-8	CASTWGSGLYEQYF
-	TRBV9	CASSPDWPPGGYTF
-	TRBV7-8	CASSLPRGQNTEAFF
TRBD1	TRBV29-1	CSVLSRDRYDPSGANVLTF
-	TRBV27	CASSFSGASLLNQPQHF
-	TRBV7-8	CASSLEPGPYEQYF
-	TRBV5-4	CASSLPTRPTQYF
-	TRBV11-2	CASSSEGQGQPQHF
-	TRBV18	CASSPTAAETQYF
-	TRBV12-3/TRBV12-4	CASSLGLTTEAFF
-	TRBV5-4	CASRTRGADTQYF
TRBD1	TRBV27	CASSGRDSLNQPQHF
TRBD1	TRBV6-6	CASSQQGGQPQHF
-	TRBV6-5	CASSLRGYQPQHF